This TCR beta chain came from a study of cytomegalovirus exposure and HLA in healthy donors. Study-wide context: An analysis done earlier identified 100 million to 140 million unique TCR beta sequences from around 180 million T cells. Study-wide results and limits: A later analysis showed TCR association rates differing by HLA locus, peaking at DRB1 and lowest at HLA-C.

Primers for the PCR totalled 60 Vbeta and 13 Jbeta. Clones were read by immunoSEQ multiplex PCR, and TCRdb kept only the in-frame ones, dropping some. The table for this sample gives roughly 120,000 clones. Concerning this clone: Its cognate antigen is unknown.

The junction had 12 bases not matched to a gene; V was cut back by 5 bases and J by 8 bases. The CDR3 is 15 residues long. The germline V gene encodes CDR1 MDHEN and CDR2 SYDVKM. The chain is built from TRBV28 and TRBJ1-2, with 9 bases fitting TRBD1. The TCR was taken from a man aged 25-45 years in good health and CMV-seronegative. Material: PBMCs. The CDR3 is CASSTGPGQGQGYTF. In DNA form, the CDR3 reads TGTGCCAGCAGTACCGGACCGGGACAGGGTCAGGGCTACACCTTC.